Below, 22 T cell receptor beta chains from the same sample are listed, as sequenced in a study of T cells in women clearing cervical HPV infection. Data came from immunoSEQ multiplex PCR; TCRdb stores just in-frame clones and leaves some out. The sample data list about 21,000 clones. Source material: blood buffy coat. The receptors come from a woman between 18 and 75 years old with a cervical HPV16 infection that either progressed to CIN3+ or cleared (not recorded which).

Details on this clone: The DNA ends 3 residues before the CDR3 does, and the rest of the CDR3 is filled in from the germline J gene. The gene calls are TRBV7-6 and TRBJ1-2, with unresolved D. The CDR3 spans 11 residues. V was shortened by 11 bases and J by 4 bases, with 11 bases between the two germline ends. Germline CDR1 is SGHVS and CDR2 is FNYEAQ. The sequenced CDR3 bases are TGTGCCCCCAGGAGGGCCTATGGC. Translated: CAPRRAYG. The whole CDR3 is CAPRRAYGYTF.

In regard to this clone: The CDR3 end is not reached by the read, which stops 3 residues before it; the germline J gene fills it in. The rearrangement uses TRBV6-2 or TRBV6-3 and TRBJ2-7; D gene unclear. CDR3 size: 12 residues. Germline CDR1 MNHEY, CDR2 SVGEGT. Deletions cut 0 bases from V and 4 bases from J, with 4 bases between. The covered CDR3 bases are TGTGCCAGCAGTTACTCACAATACGAG. Its protein is CASSYSQYE. The entire CDR3 protein reads CASSYSQYEQYF.

As regards this clone: Mismatch with germline at one junction end may stem from a read error. The CDR3 is cut off 3 residues early in the read; its end comes from the germline J gene. The genes are TRBV10-2 and TRBJ2-1; 11 positions agree with TRBD2. The CDR3 is 16 amino acids. Germline CDR1 reads WSHSY; CDR2 reads SAAADI. The CDR3 DNA, read in part, is TGCGCCATCAGTGAGTCGACTAGCGGGATGTACAATGAG. Its protein product is CAISESTSGMYNE. The entire CDR3 protein is CAISESTSGMYNEQFF.

Of note for this clone: The read ends 3 residues shy of where the CDR3 ends; the end is completed using the germline J gene. The rearrangement links TRBV28 to TRBJ2-1, with 10 positions matching TRBD2. CDR3 size: 16 residues. The germline V gene encodes CDR1 MDHEN and CDR2 SYDVKM. V trimming: 7 bases; J trimming: 5 bases; junction bases outside the gene matches: 11. The part of the CDR3 DNA that was read is TGTGCCAGCACCTCCCTAGCGGGAGTAGGAGACAATGAG. As protein: CASTSLAGVGDNE. Given in full, the CDR3 is CASTSLAGVGDNEQFF.

With regard to this clone: The read gets to within 3 residues of the CDR3 end, and the germline J gene fills in the rest. The V gene is TRBV28, the J gene TRBJ2-6; D is uncertain. Germline V lookup: CDR1 MDHEN, CDR2 SYDVKM. Trimming took 6 bases from V and 1 from J, leaving 10 bases between them. This CDR3 has 15 residues. The CDR3: CASSPALSGANVLTF. Partial CDR3 DNA: TGTGCCAGCAGCCCCGCGTTGTCTGGGGCCAACGTC. The entire variable domain, with the rest obtained from reference TRBV28 and TRBJ2-6, is as follows: DVKVTQSSRYLVKRTGEKVFLECVQDMDHENMFWYRQDPGLGLRLIYFSYDVKMKEKGDIPEGYSVSREKKERFSLILESASTNQTSMYLCASSPALSGANVLTFGAGSRLTVL.

The CDR3 spells CASSRVVAGSTDTQYF. CDR3 DNA (partial): TGTGCCAGTAGTAGGGTGGTAGCGGGTAGCACAGATACG. V is TRBV19 and J is TRBJ2-3; TRBD2 aligns across 7 bases. The read ends 3 residues before the CDR3 terminus; that terminus is restored from the germline J gene. The V segment lost 4 bases and the J segment 0 bases; nucleotides outside the gene matches: 7. The CDR3 covers 16 residues. Germline assignment: CDR1 LNHDA and CDR2 SQIVND (reference sequence).

As for this clone: The read falls 3 residues short of the CDR3 end, and the missing part is taken from the germline J gene. The chain recombines TRBV5-1 with TRBJ2-7, with TRBD1 matching 9 bases. The germline gives CDR1 SGHRS, CDR2 YFSETQ. V gave up 3 bases and J gave up 3 bases; unmatched junction bases: 7. The CDR3 runs to 15 residues. The CDR3 bases that were read are TGCGCCAGCAGCTCGGCCCCGGGACAGGGCTACGAG. Residues: CASSSAPGQGYE. The CDR3 in full is CASSSAPGQGYEQYF.

About this clone: The CDR3 end lies 3 residues beyond the end of the read and is filled in from the germline J gene. This chain joins TRBV7-9 and TRBJ2-5; D may be TRBD2 (5 bases). Trimming pared 5 bases from V and 5 bases from J, leaving 18 bases between. Germline values: CDR1 SEHNR, CDR2 FQNEAQ (reference sequence). The CDR3 has 15 residues. Partial CDR3 DNA: TGTGCCAGCAGCCTGAGGAGGCAGGCAAGGGAGACC. Translated, it gives CASSLRRQARET. The full-length CDR3 reads as CASSLRRQARETQYF.

As concerns this clone: With the read ending 3 residues before the CDR3 end, the germline J gene is used to fill in that end. The chain couples TRBV5-1 to TRBJ2-1; D possibly corresponds to TRBD2 (5 bases). The CDR3 is made up of 14 amino acids. The germline gives CDR1 SGHRS, CDR2 YFSETQ. Trimming left V 4 bases short and J 3 bases short, with 11 bases between. The CDR3 bases that were read are TGCGCCAGCAGCACCGGACTCCGCTACAATGAG. Its translation: CASSTGLRYNE. The CDR3 in full is CASSTGLRYNEQFF.

As for this clone: The CDR3 is cut off 3 residues early in the read; its end comes from the germline J gene. This chain uses TRBV29-1 with TRBJ1-1; 7 bases match TRBD1. CDR3 length: 14 amino acids. Germline values: CDR1 SQVTM, CDR2 ANQGSEA. The covered CDR3 bases are TGCAGCGAATATTGGGGGACAGATATTTTCGAG. Translation gives CSEYWGTDIFE. The entire CDR3 reads CSEYWGTDIFEAFF.

Concerning this clone: The read falls 3 residues short of the CDR3 end, and the missing part is taken from the germline J gene. The chain joins TRBV2 to TRBJ2-1, with 12 bases matching TRBD2. Losses at the gene ends were 8 bases for V and 7 bases for J; bases not matched to a gene: 15. The CDR3 consists of 17 residues. Germline CDR1 SNHLY, CDR2 FYNNEI. The sequenced CDR3 bases are TGTGCCAGCGAAATGAGGGTCCCGACTAGCGGGAGTAATGAG. This encodes CASEMRVPTSGSNE. The full CDR3 is CASEMRVPTSGSNEQFF.

CDR3 region: CASSLGLAGVSYNEQFF. The sequenced part of the CDR3 DNA is TGTGCCAGCAGCCTAGGACTAGCGGGAGTCTCCTACAATGAG. The gene calls are TRBV7-6 and TRBJ2-1; 13 bases align to TRBD2. The read gets to within 3 residues of the CDR3 end, and the germline J gene fills in the rest. Germline trimming cut 5 bases from V and 0 bases from J; bases unmatched to any gene: 4. CDR3 size: 17 residues. The germline gives CDR1 SGHVS, CDR2 FNYEAQ. Based on the CDR3 plus reference TRBV7-6 and TRBJ2-1, the full variable domain is GAGVSQSPRYKVTKRGQDVALRCDPISGHVSLYWYRQALGQGPEFLTYFNYEAQQDKSGLPNDRFSAERPEGSISTLTIQRTEQRDSAMYRCASSLGLAGVSYNEQFFGPGTRLTVL.

Comment on this clone: Read coverage stops 3 residues before the CDR3 terminus; the germline J gene supplies the remainder. This sequence joins TRBV5-1 and TRBJ2-5; D might be TRBD1 or TRBD2, each matching 6 bases. The length of the CDR3 is 15 residues. V gave up 4 bases and J gave up 5 bases, with 18 bases separating them. Germline CDR1 and CDR2: SGHRS and YFSETQ. The chain's CDR3 is CASSLRGGGAETQYF. CDR3 DNA (partial): TGCGCCAGCAGCCTCAGAGGGGGAGGTGCGGAGACC.

This clone is labeled medium-sized (0.01 to 0.1%) based on frequency. The read falls 3 residues short of the CDR3 end, and the missing part is taken from the germline J gene. V gene TRBV29-1 combines with J gene TRBJ1-4; the D is unclear. The V end was cut by 7 bases, the J end by 1 base, with 7 bases between. This CDR3 spans 12 amino acids. CDR1 SQVTM and CDR2 ANQGSEA come from the germline V gene. The CDR3 bases that were read are TGCAGCGCGCGAGAAACTAATGAAAAA. Amino acids: CSARETNEK. Given in full, the CDR3 is CSARETNEKLFF.

Concerning this clone itself: The observed sequence ends 3 residues before the CDR3 terminus, with the missing tail filled in from the germline J gene. This chain joins TRBV10-3 and TRBJ1-6, with D unclear. Deletions cut 0 bases from V and 10 bases from J, with 10 bases between. CDR3 length: 14 residues. The germline V gene has CDR1 ENHRY and CDR2 SYGVKD. The DNA read from the CDR3 is TGTGCCATCAGTGAGTCTTCGGGGAAATCACCC. It translates to CAISESSGKSP. The complete CDR3 protein is CAISESSGKSPLHF.

In regard to this clone: The CDR3 goes on 3 residues after the read ends, and that part is filled in from the germline J gene. The V gene is TRBV7-9, the J gene TRBJ1-5, with D perhaps TRBD1 (5 bases). This CDR3 is built from 14 residues. Trimming stripped 2 bases from V and 3 bases from J, with 8 bases between. Germline V gene data show CDR1 as SEHNR and CDR2 as FQNEAQ (reference sequence). The CDR3 loop is CASSLSGFNQPQHF. The part of the CDR3 DNA that was read is TGTGCCAGCAGCTTATCAGGGTTCAATCAGCCC. Drawing the rest from reference TRBV7-9 and TRBJ1-5, the complete variable domain is DTGVSQNPRHKITKRGQNVTFRCDPISEHNRLYWYRQTLGQGPEFLTYFQNEAQLEKSRLLSDRFSAERPKGSFSTLEIQRTEQGDSAMYLCASSLSGFNQPQHFGDGTRLSIL.

CDR3 protein: CACGLGADSPLHF. CDR3 DNA, as far as it was read: TGTGCCTGCGGATTAGGGGCGGATTCACCC. The rearrangement links TRBV5-4 to TRBJ1-6, with TRBD1 as a possible D gene (5 bases). The read ends 3 residues early relative to the CDR3; the germline J gene fills the gap. The V gene's germline CDR1 is SGHNT and CDR2 YYREEE (reference sequence). V was clipped by 10 bases and J by 8 bases, with 16 bases between them. This CDR3 has 13 amino acids.

Note on this clone: The germline gene is not matched at one end of the junction; a read error may be the cause. CDR3 protein: CASSVRRGAYSEQFF. The covered CDR3 bases are TGTGCCAGCAGTGTACGGAGGGGTGCGTACAGTGAG. The chain links TRBV12-3 or TRBV12-4 to TRBJ2-1, with D possibly TRBD2 on 6 matching bases. The CDR3 end is not reached by the read, which stops 3 residues before it; the germline J gene fills it in. The CDR3 sequence is 15 residues long.

Concerning this clone itself: The read terminates 3 residues ahead of where the CDR3 ends, so the germline J gene completes it. The rearrangement links TRBV5-1 to TRBJ2-7, with 10 bases lining up with TRBD2. CDR3 length equals 17 residues. The germline gives CDR1 SGHRS, CDR2 YFSETQ. V dropped 3 bases and J dropped 0; count of bases not matched to a gene: 9. Partial CDR3 DNA: TGCGCCAGCAGCTCCTCGGCTAGCGGGAGCCTCTCCTACGAG. Translated: CASSSSASGSLSYE. The entire CDR3 reads CASSSSASGSLSYEQYF. The full variable domain, rest sourced from reference TRBV5-1 and TRBJ2-7, is KAGVTQTPRYLIKTRGQQVTLSCSPISGHRSVSWYQQTPGQGLQFLFEYFSETQRNKGNFPGRFSGRQFSNSRSEMNVSTLELGDSALYLCASSSSASGSLSYEQYFGPGTRLTVT.

Of note for this clone: Sequencing ends 3 residues short of the CDR3 end; the germline J gene provides the rest. The rearrangement links TRBV7-7 to TRBJ2-3; no definite D call. The length of the CDR3 is 13 residues. The germline V gene encodes CDR1 SSHAT and CDR2 FNYEAQ (reference sequence). The CDR3 protein is CASSLVRTGSQYF. Incomplete CDR3 DNA: TGTGCCAGCAGCTTAGTACGTACCGGGTCG.

Concerning this clone: The CDR3 end falls 3 residues outside the read, so it is completed with the germline J gene. The J gene is TRBJ2-7, the V gene TRBV11-2; the D is unclear. Trimming cost V 1 base and J 0 bases, with 10 bases left between them. Per germline, CDR1 SGHAT and CDR2 FQNNGV. CDR3 length equals 15 residues. CDR3 region: CASSLVGQSSYEQYF. CDR3 DNA (partial): TGTGCCAGCAGCTTAGTAGGGCAGAGCTCCTACGAG.

Note on this clone: The CDR3 end is not reached by the read, which stops 3 residues before it; the germline J gene fills it in. The chain couples TRBV6-2 or TRBV6-3 to TRBJ1-2; D gene unclear. CDR3 length: 15 residues. The germline gives CDR1 MNHEY, CDR2 SVGEGT. The DNA read from the CDR3 is TGTGCCAGCAGTGGCGGACTAGCGGGATTCTACGAC. Translated, it gives CASSGGLAGFYD. The entire CDR3 protein reads CASSGGLAGFYDYTF.